This TCR beta chain appears in the sequencing data of a study of blood T cell repertoires in COVID-19. Here immunoSEQ multiplex PCR was the method, and the copy in TCRdb shows in-frame clones only, minus some. The data hold roughly 190,000 clones, with around 86% observed a single time. The trim removed 8 bases at V and 3 bases at J, leaving 3 bases unmatched. CDR1 SGHVS and CDR2 FQNEAQ come from the germline V gene. The CDR3 is 12 residues long. This sequence was found in a woman older than 75 in a cohort sampled during active or convalescent COVID-19. The J gene is TRBJ2-7, the V gene TRBV7-8; TRBD2 matches at 8 bases. Material: peripheral blood. The CDR3 sequence: CASSGGDYEQYV. DNA of the CDR3: TGTGCCAGCTCGGGGGGGGACTACGAGCAGTACGTC.